This entry lists 18 T cell receptor beta chains sequenced from one sample in a study of CD8+CD57+ T cells in acquired aplastic anemia. Using genomic DNA as the template, TCR beta VDJ and CDR3 profiling was carried out. A single record per CDR3 protein comes from TCRdb applying MiXCR to the reads. The sample lists over 150,000 distinct CDR3 sequences, about 48% occurring once. Only patients with CD8+CD57+ cell expansion on flow cytometry were chosen for sequencing. Sequenced sample: sorted CD4+, CD8+, or CD8+CD57+ T cells (not recorded which) from PBMCs. All receptors come from a human donor with aplastic anemia.

Ten or more counts support this clonotype. V is TRBV2 and J is TRBJ1-5; D gene unclear. V lost 3 bases and J 7 bases, leaving 16 bases between the germline ends. The CDR3 is 15 residues long. Germline V CDR1 and CDR2: SNHLY, FYNNEI. The CDR3 sequence is CASSDLGSAHQPQHF. The CDR3 region has the DNA TGTGCCAGCAGTGACCTTGGGAGCGCCCACCAGCCCCAGCATTTT.

V is TRBV29-1 and J is TRBJ2-7, with D possibly being TRBD1 or TRBD2 (6 bases each). The germline V gene encodes CDR1 SQVTM and CDR2 ANQGSEA. V was cut by 7 bases and J by 6 bases, with 10 bases left in between. There are 10 residues in the CDR3. The CDR3 DNA is TGCAGCGGGGGGGACACCGAGCAGTACTTC. It yields the protein CSGGDTEQYF.

This clonotype appeared many times. The chain joins TRBV7-6 to TRBJ2-1; 16 bases are a match to TRBD2. The ends lost 5 bases at V and 0 bases at J; junction bases unmatched: 10. The length of the CDR3 is 20 residues. Germline assignment: CDR1 SGHVS and CDR2 FNYEAQ. The CDR3 region has the DNA TGTGCCAGCAGCACACCGGGACTAGCGGGGGGGCACTCCTCCTACAATGAGCAGTTCTTC. Its translation: CASSTPGLAGGHSSYNEQFF.

V and J are TRBV24-1 and TRBJ2-1, with a tentative D call TRBD1 (7 bases). Trimming shortened V by 0 bases and J by 7 bases, and 9 bases separated the two germline ends. Per germline, CDR1 KGHDR and CDR2 SFDVKD. This CDR3 comprises 14 residues. The CDR3 DNA follows: TGTGCCACCAGTGATTTGGCAGGGGGGAATGAGCAGTTCTTC. This sequence encodes CATSDLAGGNEQFF.

The rearrangement uses TRBV7-2 and TRBJ2-5; 11 bases map to TRBD2. V shed 6 bases, J shed 1 base, and the junction held 4 bases outside the gene matches. Germline CDR1 reads SGHTA; CDR2 reads FQGNSA. This CDR3 has 15 residues. The CDR3 DNA reads TGTGCCAGCAGTCCAACTAGCGGGGGCCAAGAGACCCAGTACTTC. Translated, it gives CASSPTSGGQETQYF.

This chain links TRBV20-1 with TRBJ2-7; 9 bases align to TRBD1. The germline gives CDR1 DFQATT, CDR2 SNEGSKA (reference sequence). V lost 6 bases to trimming and J lost 4 bases; unmatched junction nucleotides: 10. CDR3 length: 14 residues. DNA of the CDR3: TGCAGTGCCGACGGACAGGGGTCATCTTACGAGCAGTACTTC. It is translated as CSADGQGSSYEQYF.

The CDR3 loop reads CSARGQARNYGYTF. CDR3 DNA: TGCAGTGCTAGAGGGCAGGCGAGGAACTATGGCTACACCTTC. The rearrangement links TRBV20-1 to TRBJ1-2; D is undetermined. The CDR3 totals 14 residues. CDR1 and CDR2 (germline): DFQATT, SNEGSKA (reference sequence). The V gene lost 1 base and the J gene lost 2 bases, with 11 bases spanning the gap.

This clonotype was seen a few times. The CDR3 sequence is CASSLGVDTQYF. The CDR3 nucleotides are TGTGCCAGCAGCTTGGGTGTTGATACGCAGTATTTT. The chain links TRBV11-2 to TRBJ2-3; the D is unclear. CDR3 size: 12 residues. Trimming cost V 3 bases and J 6 bases, with 7 bases left between them. CDR1 SGHAT and CDR2 FQNNGV come from the germline V gene.

The rearrangement joins TRBV15 to TRBJ2-1, with D perhaps TRBD2 (5 bases). This CDR3 has 14 residues. V was clipped by 3 bases and J by 2 bases, with 8 bases between them. Germline loops: CDR1 LNHNV, CDR2 YYDKDF (reference sequence). The CDR3 region is CATSRDLTYNEQFF. CDR3 bases: TGTGCCACCAGCAGGGACTTAACCTACAATGAGCAGTTCTTC.

This clonotype appeared many times. Sequence at one end of the junction differs from germline and may be a read error. The chain is built from TRBV25-1 and TRBJ2-7, with D maybe TRBD1 (5 bases). Germline assignment: CDR1 MGHDK and CDR2 SYGVNS. CDR3 length equals 16 residues. The CDR3 DNA reads as TGTGCCAGCAGTGAAGGTGGTGACAGTGACTTCTACGAGCAGTGCTTC. Its protein product is CASSEGGDSDFYEQCF.

The chain is built from TRBV7-3 and TRBJ2-3; D call uncertain. Germline V CDR1 and CDR2: SGHTA, FQGTGA. The V end was cut by 5 bases, the J end by 6 bases, with 18 bases between. CDR3 length: 15 amino acids. The CDR3 nucleotides read TGTGCCAGCAGCCCACGGGTACTGAGCTTGGATACGCAGTATTTT. It codes for CASSPRVLSLDTQYF.

The rearrangement uses TRBV2 and TRBJ2-7, with D unclear. This CDR3 contains 14 residues. Trimming cost V 2 bases and J 2 bases, with 10 bases left between them. Germline V CDR1 and CDR2: SNHLY, FYNNEI. The CDR3 is CASSEMLATYEQYF. CDR3 nucleotide sequence: TGTGCCAGCAGTGAAATGCTTGCCACCTACGAGCAGTACTTC.

The chain links TRBV5-1 to TRBJ2-5; the match to TRBD1 covers 8 bases. Germline assignment: CDR1 SGHRS and CDR2 YFSETQ. The CDR3 sequence is 15 residues long. J lost 2 bases, V lost 0 bases, and 3 bases had no gene match. Here the CDR3 DNA reads TGCGCCAGCAGCTTGGCGGGGACAGGTCAAGAGACCCAGTACTTC. It codes for CASSLAGTGQETQYF. The full variable domain, completed using reference TRBV5-1 and TRBJ2-5, is KAGVTQTPRYLIKTRGQQVTLSCSPISGHRSVSWYQQTPGQGLQFLFEYFSETQRNKGNFPGRFSGRQFSNSRSEMNVSTLELGDSALYLCASSLAGTGQETQYFGPGTRLLVL.

This clonotype appeared a few times. This chain links TRBV15 with TRBJ2-7; D gene uncertain. With 3 bases removed from V and 3 bases from J, the gap between germline ends came to 15 bases. Germline V gives CDR1 LNHNV, CDR2 YYDKDF (reference sequence). CDR3 size: 15 residues. The CDR3 nucleotides are TGTGCCACCAGCAGCTTGGACGGATCTTACTACGAGCAGTACTTC. It specifies CATSSLDGSYYEQYF.

The V and J genes are TRBV20-1 and TRBJ2-1; 15 nucleotides agree with TRBD2. Germline CDR1 DFQATT, CDR2 SNEGSKA (reference sequence). The CDR3 is made up of 15 amino acids. Trimming at V came to 6 bases and at J to 7 bases, leaving 7 bases not matched to a gene. CDR3 sequence reads: CSAQIGTSGRNEQFF. The CDR3 region has the DNA TGCAGTGCGCAAATCGGGACTAGCGGGAGGAATGAGCAGTTCTTC.

There are many counts of this clonotype. The rearrangement joins TRBV12-3 or TRBV12-4 to TRBJ1-1; 9 positions agree with TRBD1. V lost 3 bases to trimming and J lost 3 bases; unmatched junction nucleotides: 2. The CDR3 sequence is 14 residues long. Here the CDR3 reads CASSFRQGDTEAFF. The CDR3 bases are TGTGCCAGCAGTTTCCGACAGGGGGACACTGAAGCTTTCTTT.

This chain uses TRBV6-5 with TRBJ1-1; D uncertain. Germline-derived CDR1 and CDR2 are MNHEY and SVGAGI. V was clipped by 0 bases and J by 0 bases, with 8 bases between them. The CDR3 extends over 15 amino acids. The CDR3 loop reads CASSYSLGLNTEAFF. The CDR3 bases are TGTGCCAGCAGTTACTCGTTAGGTTTGAACACTGAAGCTTTCTTT.

J is TRBJ2-3 and V is TRBV6-4; 15 nucleotides line up with TRBD2. CDR1 MRHNA and CDR2 SNTAGT come from the germline V gene. CDR3 length: 15 amino acids. With 5 bases clipped from V and 7 bases from J, the junction kept 4 bases outside the gene matches. Here the CDR3 reads CASSRTSGGANTQYF. CDR3 DNA sequence: TGTGCCAGCAGTCGGACTAGCGGGGGGGCGAATACGCAGTATTTT.